This T cell receptor (beta chain) emerged from a study of regulatory T cells in long-lasting Graves disease. The wider study: More than 5 years of antithyroid drugs with positive TSH receptor antibodies defined persistent Graves' disease. General study findings and limits: Researchers examined only peripheral blood and not thyroid tissue. Persistent Graves' cases showed lower TCR diversity than newly diagnosed cases.

The table lists this clonotype with a few counts. The antigen remains undetermined. Construction of TCR beta libraries relied on iRepertoire HTBI primers and on Arm-PCR targeting CDR3 regions. TCRdb reprocessed the multiplex PCR reads via MiXCR and lists one record per CDR3 protein. The repertoire holds some 450,000 distinct CDR3 sequences, with around a quarter as singletons. Time point specified: persistent/refractory GD, antithyroid drugs over 5 years with positive TRAb. PBMC RNA served as the TCR library source. A volume of roughly 9.9 milliliters of peripheral blood was collected in EDTA tubes. Germline V gene lookup returns CDR1 DFQATT and CDR2 SNEGSKA (reference sequence). V lost 5 bases and J lost 4; bases outside the gene matches: 2. This CDR3 has 12 residues.

This sequence joins TRBV20-1 and TRBJ2-5, with 9 bases identical to TRBD1. The material was peripheral blood mononuclear cells (PBMCs), obtained when the disease was refractory, from a patient treated with antithyroid drugs. The sequence derives from a female donor with Graves disease. The CDR3 DNA is TGCAGTGCTTCGGACAGGGGAGAGACCCAGTACTTC. The encoded protein is CSASDRGETQYF.